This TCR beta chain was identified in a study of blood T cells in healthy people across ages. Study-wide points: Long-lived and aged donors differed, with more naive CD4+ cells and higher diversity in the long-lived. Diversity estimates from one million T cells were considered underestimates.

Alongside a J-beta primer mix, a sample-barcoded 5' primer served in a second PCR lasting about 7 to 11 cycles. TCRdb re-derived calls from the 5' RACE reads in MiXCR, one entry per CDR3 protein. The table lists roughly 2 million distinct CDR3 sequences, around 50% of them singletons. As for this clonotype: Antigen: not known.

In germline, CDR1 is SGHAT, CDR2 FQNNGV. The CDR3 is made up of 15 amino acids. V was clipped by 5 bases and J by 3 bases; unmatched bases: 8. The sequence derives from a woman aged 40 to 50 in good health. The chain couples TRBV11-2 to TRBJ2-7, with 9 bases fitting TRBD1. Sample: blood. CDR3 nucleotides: TGTGCCAGCAGCCGCACAGGGGGCATGGGCTACGAGCAGTACTTC. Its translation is CASSRTGGMGYEQYF.